This T cell receptor beta chain was documented in a study of radiation and T cells in renal cell carcinoma. As for time point: blood 4 weeks post-SBRT, at nephrectomy. Specified treatment: 15 Gy SBRT to primary tumor, nephrectomy 4 weeks later. Nephrectomy followed 15 Gy stereotactic body radiation by 4 weeks. Turning to this clone: Its antigen is not known.

The V end was cut by 0 bases, the J end by 9 bases, with 11 bases between. CDR1 is LGHNA, CDR2 YSLEER, per germline. CDR3 length: 13 amino acids. Notes on the study in general: No pretreatment tumor biopsies were available for baseline clonotypes.

Data came from immunoSEQ multiplex PCR; TCRdb stores just in-frame clones and leaves some out. The data show 90,000 to 100,000 clones, 70% to 85% seen once. The chain links TRBV4-3 to TRBJ1-1, with unresolved D. This clonotype was sampled from a man in his sixties with renal cell carcinoma. The sample consisted of blood, taken from a patient whose treatment included radiotherapy and nephrectomy. The CDR3 DNA reads TGCGCCAGCAGCCAAGATCGGTCGGGCAAAGCTTTCTTT. Its translation: CASSQDRSGKAFF.